Sequencing of this TCR beta chain was carried out in a study of T cell changes during pregnancy in multiple sclerosis. Here immunoSEQ multiplex PCR was the method, and the copy in TCRdb shows in-frame clones only, minus some. This table holds some 97,000 clones, about 94% found once. The V and J ends lost 1 base and 5 bases respectively, with 9 bases between them. Germline CDR1 is SEHNR and CDR2 is FQNEAQ (reference sequence). The CDR3 spans 14 residues. This sample comprised peripheral blood, obtained before pregnancy. This TCR was recovered from a female donor with multiple sclerosis, enrolled in a pregnancy study. This chain links TRBV7-9 with TRBJ1-3; D might be TRBD1 (6 bases). CDR3 nucleotide sequence: TGTGCCAGCAGCTTAGGCGACAGGCGAAACACCATATATTTT. Protein product: CASSLGDRRNTIYF.